The clone carrying this TCR beta chain was seen more than once but under ten times. Its target is not known. This sample is drawn from a study of cytomegalovirus exposure and HLA in healthy donors. Study observations and caveats: Reports indicate that TCR beta sequences accurately predicted the HLA-A and HLA-B alleles of most subjects. As a later analysis showed, several of the most significant clusters appeared to be linked to common viral pathogens.

PCR involved 60 Vbeta and 13 Jbeta primers. Repertoires were generated with immunoSEQ multiplex PCR, while TCRdb's copy carries only in-frame clones and drops some. The table records 110,000 to 150,000 clones, roughly 65% of them present only once. The sample comprised PBMCs. The TCR sequence derives from a man aged 55 to 70 in good health and CMV-seronegative.

The CDR3 coding sequence is TGTGCCAGCAGTCCCCGGGACAGGGGTCCCACCTACGAGCAGTACTTC. Amino acid sequence: CASSPRDRGPTYEQYF. This chain uses TRBV25-1 with TRBJ2-7, with TRBD1 matching 10 bases. This CDR3 comprises 16 residues. V dropped 5 bases and J dropped 2; count of bases not matched to a gene: 9. Per germline, CDR1 MGHDK and CDR2 SYGVNS.